The source of this TCR beta chain is a study of T cells expressing NK-cell markers. About the research overall: Repertoires of TCR beta were obtained from T cells sorted as CD3+CD56+NKG2C+, CD3+CD56+NKG2C- and CD3+CD56-NKG2C+. With respect to HCMV, seven of the eight sequenced donors were seropositive, and one was seronegative.

General study points: NKG2C+ dominant clonotypes from 6 or 7 donors made up about 1.0-7.5% of CD8+ T cells.

Note on this clonotype: Its target is unknown.

Germline CDR1 is SGHTA and CDR2 is FQGNSA. CDR3 length: 15 amino acids. 5'RACE template switching with UMIs produced the TCR beta cDNA. TCRdb re-called the 5' RACE reads, yielding one record per CDR3 amino acid sequence without DNA. Recorded here are approximately 460,000 distinct CDR3 sequences; the top ten clones represent more than 7%. V and J are TRBV7-2 and TRBJ2-3; TCRdb reports TRBD2, a call that lacks DNA to check it against. The source of this sequence is a woman aged 18 to 75 in good health. The sequenced material came from blood T cells: a sorted CD56 or NKG2C T cell subset, CD4+ or CD8+ T cells, or bulk PBMC T cells (not recorded which). The CDR3 sequence: CASSLQGRVTDTQYF.